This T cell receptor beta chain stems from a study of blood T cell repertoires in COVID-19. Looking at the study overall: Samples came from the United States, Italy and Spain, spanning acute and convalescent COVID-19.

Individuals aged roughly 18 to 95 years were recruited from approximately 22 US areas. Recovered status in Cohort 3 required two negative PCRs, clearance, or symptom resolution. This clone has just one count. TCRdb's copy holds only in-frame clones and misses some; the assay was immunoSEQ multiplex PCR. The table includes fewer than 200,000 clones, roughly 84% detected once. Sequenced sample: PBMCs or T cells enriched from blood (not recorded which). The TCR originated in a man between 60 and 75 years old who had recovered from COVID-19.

CDR3 region: CSVEDLQQSSYNEQFF. Written as DNA, the CDR3 is TGCAGCGTTGAAGATTTACAACAGAGCTCCTACAATGAGCAGTTCTTC. The J gene is TRBJ2-1, the V gene TRBV29-1; D is unresolved. The germline CDR1 and CDR2 sequences are SQVTM and ANQGSEA. The V and J ends lost 0 bases and 0 bases respectively, with 12 bases between them. This CDR3 has 16 amino acids.